Listed here are 4 T cell receptor beta chains from one sample, sequenced in a study of cytomegalovirus exposure and HLA in healthy donors. Amplification used 60 Vbeta primers and 13 Jbeta primers. The protocol was immunoSEQ multiplex PCR, while the TCRdb copy is restricted to in-frame clones and leaves out a portion. The data contain around 170,000 clones, around 80% of them singletons. Specimen: PBMCs. Source of these receptors: a woman younger than 45 in good health and CMV-seronegative.

This clone has just a few counts. The V call is TRBV7-9, the J call TRBJ2-7; D is possibly TRBD2 (5 bases). Per germline, CDR1 SEHNR and CDR2 FQNEAQ (reference sequence). Trimming left V 0 bases short and J 1 base short, with 13 bases between. The CDR3 length is 16 residues. The CDR3 protein is CASSLAPDGLSYEQYF. The CDR3 DNA reads as TGTGCCAGCAGCTTAGCTCCGGACGGACTGTCCTACGAGCAGTACTTC. The full variable domain, in which reference TRBV7-9 and TRBJ2-7 provide the parts outside the CDR3, is DTGVSQNPRHKITKRGQNVTFRCDPISEHNRLYWYRQTLGQGPEFLTYFQNEAQLEKSRLLSDRFSAERPKGSFSTLEIQRTEQGDSAMYLCASSLAPDGLSYEQYFGPGTRLTVT.

The J gene is TRBJ1-5, the V gene TRBV14; D not certain. Germline assignment: CDR1 SGHDN and CDR2 FVKESK. V was pared by 4 bases and J by 3 bases, with 13 bases between. This CDR3 has 15 residues. CDR3 sequence (DNA): TGTGCCAGCAGCCCTGGTGGGAGTTTCAATCAGCCCCAGCATTTT. It yields the protein CASSPGGSFNQPQHF.

Only one count was recorded for this clone. V usage is TRBV5-1 and J usage is TRBJ2-1, with a weak D call TRBD1 (6 bases). There are 15 residues in the CDR3. The germline CDR1 and CDR2 sequences are SGHRS and YFSETQ. The V end was cut by 0 bases, the J end by 5 bases, with 12 bases between. The CDR3 sequence: CASSLGDRQDNEQFF. As DNA, the CDR3 is TGCGCCAGCAGCTTGGGTGACAGGCAGGACAATGAGCAGTTCTTC.

The V call is TRBV27, the J call TRBJ2-2; tentatively, D is TRBD1 (5 bases). Germline CDR1 and CDR2: MNHEY and SMNVEV (reference sequence). CDR3 length: 13 amino acids. V shed 8 bases and J shed 5 bases, with 12 bases lying between them. CDR3 bases: TGTGCCAGCGGGGCACTCCGGACCGGGGAGCTGTTTTTT. This sequence encodes CASGALRTGELFF.